This TCR beta chain was found in a study of identical twins. MiXCR, run by TCRdb on the 5' RACE reads, gives a single entry per CDR3 protein. This table holds about 470,000 distinct CDR3 sequences, more than 20% found once. Study-level points and caveats: There were fewer insertions in abundant cord blood beta clonotypes, but memory repertoires showed no such pattern.

On this clonotype itself: Its antigen remains unidentified.

This CDR3 has 16 amino acids. These sequences were also reported in another study, on T cells expressing NK-cell markers. From that study: The authors sequenced eight donors, of whom seven were HCMV-seropositive and one was seronegative.

V and J are TRBV21-1 and TRBJ2-2; the DNA was not compared with TRBD1, the D call given in the table. TRBV21-1 has pseudogene status. Sequences were obtained from CD4+ T cells sorted from blood. This sequence originates from a young woman in good health. The CDR3 loop is CASSDRDRQNTGELFF. The CDR3 region has the DNA TGTGCCAGCAGCGACCGGGACAGACAAAACACCGGGGAGCTGTTTTTT.